The next 21 T cell receptor beta chains were all read from a single sample in a study of blood T cell repertoires in COVID-19. The assay was immunoSEQ multiplex PCR, and TCRdb's table has in-frame clones only and misses some. The table has about 220,000 clones, approximately 85% seen once. Material for sequencing was peripheral blood. The receptors were sampled from a woman in her seventies with COVID-19, enrolled during active disease.

The chain has TRBV5-1 and TRBJ2-1; the match to TRBD1 covers 8 bases. The CDR3 has 16 amino acids. The germline V gene encodes CDR1 SGHRS and CDR2 YFSETQ. The ends lost 4 bases at V and 3 bases at J; junction bases unmatched: 9. The CDR3 here is CASSTGTGVSYNEQFF. The DNA for the CDR3 is TGCGCCAGCAGCACCGGGACAGGCGTCAGCTACAATGAGCAGTTCTTC.

In its sample, this clone was seen once. V is TRBV11-2 and J is TRBJ2-7; TRBD2 is a possible D gene (7 bases). CDR1 is SGHAT and CDR2 is FQNNGV in the germline V gene. The CDR3 sequence is 14 residues long. Trimming took off 2 bases at V and 7 bases at J, with 15 bases between the two ends. As DNA, the CDR3 is TGTGCCAGCAGCTTAAACGCGGGGGCGGGGGAGCAGTACTTC. The encoded protein is CASSLNAGAGEQYF.

V and J are TRBV6-5 and TRBJ2-5, with D possibly matching TRBD2 (6 bases). Germline CDR1 MNHEY, CDR2 SVGAGI. The CDR3 spans 13 residues. Trimming left V 8 bases short and J 5 bases short, with 15 bases between. As DNA, the CDR3 is TGTGCCAGCTCGAGGACTAACGGGGAGACCCAGTACTTC. As protein: CASSRTNGETQYF.

The chain uses TRBV11-3 and TRBJ1-3; the D gene is possibly TRBD1 (6 bases). V was trimmed by 5 bases and J by 7 bases, leaving 12 bases between them. CDR3 length: 13 residues. The germline gives CDR1 SGHNT, CDR2 YENEEA. Here the CDR3 reads CASSTEQGNTIYF. The CDR3 DNA sequence: TGTGCCAGCAGCACTGAACAGGGTAACACCATATATTTT. The complete variable domain, with remaining parts taken from reference TRBV11-3 and TRBJ1-3, reads EAGVVQSPRYKIIEKKQPVAFWCNPISGHNTLYWYLQNLGQGPELLIRYENEEAVDDSQLPKDRFSAERLKGVDSTLKIQPAELGDSAVYLCASSTEQGNTIYFGEGSWLTVV.

The chain uses TRBV23-1 and TRBJ2-7; D is perhaps TRBD1 (6 bases). TRBV23-1 has ORF status, its function being uncertain. This CDR3 has 17 residues. The V gene lost 1 base and the J gene lost 0 bases, with 16 bases spanning the gap. The CDR3 DNA follows: TGCGCCAGCAGTCAATTATATGGGACACAGAGCTCCTACGAGCAGTACTTC. Encoded protein: CASSQLYGTQSSYEQYF.

V gene TRBV7-2 combines with J gene TRBJ2-1, with 10 bases lining up with TRBD1. The CDR3 extends over 16 amino acids. J gave up 6 bases and V 4 bases, and 9 bases lay outside the gene matches. Germline V gene lookup returns CDR1 SGHTA and CDR2 FQGNSA. CDR3: CASSYSTGGAFNEQFF. The CDR3 DNA follows: TGTGCCAGCAGCTACTCGACAGGGGGCGCCTTCAATGAGCAGTTCTTC.

This clone was seen only a few times. This chain connects TRBV6-2 or TRBV6-3 to TRBJ1-2; 9 bases are shared with TRBD1. The J segment lost 6 bases and the V segment lost 4 bases, leaving 3 bases of the junction unmatched. Germline CDR1 and CDR2: MNHEY and SVGEGT. The CDR3 runs 13 residues. The chain's CDR3 is CASSLRQGDGYTF. CDR3 in DNA: TGTGCCAGCAGTTTACGACAGGGGGATGGCTACACCTTC.

V gene TRBV5-1 combines with J gene TRBJ1-1; a possible D gene is TRBD1 (5 bases). V lost 3 bases and J 2 bases, leaving 20 bases between the germline ends. The V gene's germline CDR1 is SGHRS and CDR2 YFSETQ. This CDR3 region has 17 residues. Written as DNA, the CDR3 is TGCGCCAGCAGCTACTACGGCGGGGTCGGGGGAAACACTGAAGCTTTCTTT. Translating gives CASSYYGGVGGNTEAFF.

The CDR3 sequence is CASSPRTTNYGYTF. The CDR3 nucleotides are TGTGCCAGCAGTCCCCGGACAACTAACTATGGCTACACCTTC. This chain links TRBV6-5 with TRBJ1-2; D may be TRBD1 (5 bases). CDR1 is MNHEY, CDR2 SVGAGI, per germline. CDR3 length: 14 amino acids. V lost 5 bases and J lost 0, with 10 bases in between.

This clone has a single count. The chain uses TRBV5-4 and TRBJ2-1, with 10 bases matching TRBD2. The CDR3 sequence is 14 residues long. With 4 bases clipped from V and 10 bases from J, the junction kept 8 bases outside the gene matches. Germline lookup yields CDR1 SGHNT and CDR2 YYREEE (reference sequence). CDR3 sequence: CASSAGLANQEQFF. In DNA, the CDR3 is TGTGCCAGCAGCGCGGGACTAGCGAACCAAGAGCAGTTCTTC.

The J gene is TRBJ1-1, the V gene TRBV19; a weak D match, TRBD1 (6 bases). Germline lookup yields CDR1 LNHDA and CDR2 SQIVND (reference sequence). Trimming took 6 bases from V and 4 from J, leaving 15 bases between them. The CDR3 consists of 14 residues. The CDR3 is CASRQQGESTEAFF. The CDR3 DNA follows: TGTGCCAGTAGGCAACAGGGAGAATCCACTGAAGCTTTCTTT. The entire variable domain, with the rest obtained from reference TRBV19 and TRBJ1-1, is as follows: DGGITQSPKYLFRKEGQNVTLSCEQNLNHDAMYWYRQDPGQGLRLIYYSQIVNDFQKGDIAEGYSVSREKKESFPLTVTSAQKNPTAFYLCASRQQGESTEAFFGQGTRLTVV.

This clone was counted a single time. V is TRBV5-5 and J is TRBJ2-5, with 8 nucleotides matching TRBD1. The CDR3 contains 15 residues. Looked up from germline, CDR1 is SGHKS and CDR2 is YYEKEE (reference sequence). J lost 2 bases, V lost 0 bases, and 3 bases had no gene match. The CDR3 nucleotides read TGTGCCAGCAGCTTGGACTACAGGGGGCAAGAGACCCAGTACTTC. This sequence encodes CASSLDYRGQETQYF.

The chain combines TRBV6-5 with TRBJ2-3; 8 nucleotides match TRBD2. The germline V gene encodes CDR1 MNHEY and CDR2 SVGAGI. The CDR3 runs to 14 residues. J lost 2 bases, V lost 5 bases, and 3 bases had no gene match. CDR3 DNA sequence: TGTGCCAGCAGTCTTAGCGGGGTCACAGATACGCAGTATTTT. This codes for CASSLSGVTDTQYF.

This clone was picked up one time. CDR3 sequence (DNA): TGCGCCAGCAGCATCGACACAGGGATGAACACTGAAGCTTTCTTT. It codes for CASSIDTGMNTEAFF. V gene TRBV5-1 combines with J gene TRBJ1-1; tentative D call: TRBD1 (6 bases). CDR3 length equals 15 residues. Between the trimmed V and J ends, which lost 4 bases and 0 bases, there was a span of 13 bases. The V gene's germline CDR1 is SGHRS and CDR2 YFSETQ. Supplemented by reference TRBV5-1 and TRBJ1-1, the full variable domain reads KAGVTQTPRYLIKTRGQQVTLSCSPISGHRSVSWYQQTPGQGLQFLFEYFSETQRNKGNFPGRFSGRQFSNSRSEMNVSTLELGDSALYLCASSIDTGMNTEAFFGQGTRLTVV.

This chain connects TRBV27 to TRBJ1-6; 7 bases match TRBD1. The CDR3 spans 14 residues. Germline lookup yields CDR1 MNHEY and CDR2 SMNVEV (reference sequence). J gave up 9 bases and V 5 bases, and 7 bases lay outside the gene matches. The CDR3 DNA is TGTGCCAGCAGTCCCACGACAGGGTCTTCACCCCTCCACTTT. Protein: CASSPTTGSSPLHF.

This chain connects TRBV19 to TRBJ1-1, with D perhaps TRBD1 (5 bases). Germline CDR1 and CDR2: LNHDA and SQIVND (reference sequence). V was trimmed by 6 bases and J by 1 base, leaving 12 bases between them. This CDR3 is 14 amino acids long. DNA of the CDR3: TGTGCCAGTAGGGCAACAGGTTCGAACACTGAAGCTTTCTTT. This sequence encodes CASRATGSNTEAFF.

The chain recombines TRBV7-2 with TRBJ2-3, with 10 bases lining up with TRBD2. Germline V gives CDR1 SGHTA, CDR2 FQGNSA. The CDR3 covers 17 residues. J gave up 6 bases and V 2 bases, and 11 bases lay outside the gene matches. CDR3 in DNA: TGTGCCAGCAGCTTAACACTAGCGGGGTCTCACAGGGATACGCAGTATTTT. Protein sequence: CASSLTLAGSHRDTQYF.

The V call is TRBV7-8, the J call TRBJ2-5; D might be TRBD2 (5 bases). Per germline, CDR1 SGHVS and CDR2 FQNEAQ. V was cut by 6 bases and J by 5 bases, with 25 bases left in between. The CDR3 consists of 17 residues. In DNA form, the CDR3 reads TGTGCCAGCAGGCCGAGGTTCCAGGTGACGGGGTGGGAGACCCAGTACTTC. It specifies CASRPRFQVTGWETQYF.

The chain is built from TRBV6-5 and TRBJ2-1, with 8 bases lining up with TRBD1. After removal of 3 bases from V and 4 bases from J, the junction contained 8 bases not matched to a gene. Germline-derived CDR1 and CDR2 are MNHEY and SVGAGI. The CDR3 totals 16 residues. CDR3: CASSYAGTGKYNEQFF. For the CDR3, the DNA is TGTGCCAGCAGTTATGCCGGGACAGGCAAATACAATGAGCAGTTCTTC.

This sequence joins TRBV9 and TRBJ1-2; 9 bases line up with TRBD1. The CDR3 covers 12 residues. Germline CDR1 and CDR2: SGDLS and YYNGEE. V was clipped by 7 bases and J by 6 bases; unmatched bases: 4. For the CDR3, the DNA is TGTGCCAGCGCCGGGACAGGGAATGGCTACACCTTC. It encodes CASAGTGNGYTF.

A few counts support this clone. V gene TRBV5-1 combines with J gene TRBJ1-1, with 8 bases matching TRBD1. With V trimmed by 1 base and J by 8 bases, 13 bases remained unmatched. From germline, CDR1 is SGHRS and CDR2 YFSETQ. CDR3 size: 16 residues. CDR3 region: CASSLTQGARGPEAFF. CDR3 nucleotide sequence: TGCGCCAGCAGCTTGACGCAGGGGGCGCGTGGCCCCGAAGCTTTCTTT.